The T cell receptor (beta chain) described here comes from a study of beta chain features in type 1 diabetes. Expressed TCRB transcripts were sequenced because the entire RNA isolate underwent reverse transcription. The repertoire was sequenced with immunoSEQ multiplex PCR; TCRdb's copy has only in-frame clones and lacks some. This table has just under 150,000 clones, approximately 13% appearing once. Regarding the study as a whole: VDJ junctions in type 1 diabetes patients carried more deletions and fewer insertions. Whatever favoring of shorter templates PCR might show would apply equally to patients and controls. In comparison with healthy donors, patients had naive, central memory and Treg TCRB repertoires that appeared more similar. When Type 1 diabetes patients were examined, their TCRB CDR3s proved moderately but significantly shorter in all four CD4+ subsets.

Stem cell-like memory, regulatory, central memory and naive CD4+ cells were sorted via CD45RO/CCR7/CD25/CD127/CD95/CD27. Worth noting for this clone: Its cognate antigen is unknown.

The TCR comes from a young man with type 1 diabetes. The material sequenced was central memory CD4+ T cells from blood.

For the CDR3, the DNA is TGTGCCAGCAGTCACCCGACAGGCAGGGGAACTGAAGCTTTCTTT. Translated, it gives CASSHPTGRGTEAFF. This chain connects TRBV6-5 to TRBJ1-1; tentatively, D is TRBD1 (6 bases). The CDR3 totals 15 residues. Germline assignment: CDR1 MNHEY and CDR2 SVGAGI. The germline V and J ends were trimmed by 5 bases and 5 bases, with 18 bases remaining between them.